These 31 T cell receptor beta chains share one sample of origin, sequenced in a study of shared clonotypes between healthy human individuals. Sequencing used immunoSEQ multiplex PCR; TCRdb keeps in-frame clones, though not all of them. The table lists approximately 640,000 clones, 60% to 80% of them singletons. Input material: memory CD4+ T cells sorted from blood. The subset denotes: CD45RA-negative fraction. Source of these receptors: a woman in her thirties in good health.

The CDR3 DNA reads TGCGCCAGCAGCCATGGACAGCCCAATCAGCCCCAGCATTTT. This sequence encodes CASSHGQPNQPQHF. This chain uses TRBV5-1 with TRBJ1-5; perhaps TRBD1 as D (6 bases). The CDR3 is made up of 14 amino acids. The germline V gene has CDR1 SGHRS and CDR2 YFSETQ. Trimming removed 4 bases at V and 3 bases at J, with 11 bases between.

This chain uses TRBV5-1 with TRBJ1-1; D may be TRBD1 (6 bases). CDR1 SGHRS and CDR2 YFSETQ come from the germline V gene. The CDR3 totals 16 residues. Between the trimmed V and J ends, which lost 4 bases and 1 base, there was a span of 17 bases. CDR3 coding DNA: TGCGCCAGCAGCCCCTGGGGGGGGCGGGGGAACACTGAAGCTTTCTTT. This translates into CASSPWGGRGNTEAFF.

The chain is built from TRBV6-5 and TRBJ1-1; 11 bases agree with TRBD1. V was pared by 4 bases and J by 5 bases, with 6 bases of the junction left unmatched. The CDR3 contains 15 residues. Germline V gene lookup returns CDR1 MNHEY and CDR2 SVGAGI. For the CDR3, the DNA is TGTGCCAGCAGTTCACCGGGACAGGGGGATACTGAAGCTTTCTTT. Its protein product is CASSSPGQGDTEAFF.

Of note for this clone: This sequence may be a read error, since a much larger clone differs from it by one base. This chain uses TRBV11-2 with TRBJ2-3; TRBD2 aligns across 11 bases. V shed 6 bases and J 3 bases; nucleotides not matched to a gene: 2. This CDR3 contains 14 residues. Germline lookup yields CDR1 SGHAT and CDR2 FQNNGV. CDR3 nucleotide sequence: TGTGCCAGCAGTCCTAGCGGGAGGACAGATACGCAGTATTTT. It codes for CASSPSGRTDTQYF.

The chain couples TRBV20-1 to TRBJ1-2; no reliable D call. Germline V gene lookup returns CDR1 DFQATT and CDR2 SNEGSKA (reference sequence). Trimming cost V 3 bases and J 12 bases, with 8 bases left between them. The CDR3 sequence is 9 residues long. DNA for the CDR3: TGCAGTGCTAGGGTCCCCCACACCTTC. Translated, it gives CSARVPHTF.

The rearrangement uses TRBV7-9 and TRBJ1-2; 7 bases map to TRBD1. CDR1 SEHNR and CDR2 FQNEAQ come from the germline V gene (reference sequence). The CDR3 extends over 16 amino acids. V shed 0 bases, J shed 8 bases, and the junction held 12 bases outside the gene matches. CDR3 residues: CASSLALGQAFGGYTF. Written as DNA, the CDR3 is TGTGCCAGCAGCTTAGCGCTAGGACAGGCCTTCGGAGGCTACACCTTC.

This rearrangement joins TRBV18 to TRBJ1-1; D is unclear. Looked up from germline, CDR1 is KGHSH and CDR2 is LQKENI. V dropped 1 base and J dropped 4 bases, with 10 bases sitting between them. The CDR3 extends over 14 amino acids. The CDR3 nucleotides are TGTGCCAGCTCACCACGGGTTCAGGTCACTGAAGCTTTCTTT. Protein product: CASSPRVQVTEAFF.

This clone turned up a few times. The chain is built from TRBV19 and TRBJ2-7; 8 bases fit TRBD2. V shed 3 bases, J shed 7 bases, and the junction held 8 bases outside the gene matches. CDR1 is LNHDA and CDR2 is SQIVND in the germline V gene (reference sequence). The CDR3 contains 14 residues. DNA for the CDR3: TGTGCCAGTAGTATCGGCGGGAGGCGGGAGGAGCAGTACTTC. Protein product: CASSIGGRREEQYF. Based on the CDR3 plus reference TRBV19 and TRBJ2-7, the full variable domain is DGGITQSPKYLFRKEGQNVTLSCEQNLNHDAMYWYRQDPGQGLRLIYYSQIVNDFQKGDIAEGYSVSREKKESFPLTVTSAQKNPTAFYLCASSIGGRREEQYFGPGTRLTVT.

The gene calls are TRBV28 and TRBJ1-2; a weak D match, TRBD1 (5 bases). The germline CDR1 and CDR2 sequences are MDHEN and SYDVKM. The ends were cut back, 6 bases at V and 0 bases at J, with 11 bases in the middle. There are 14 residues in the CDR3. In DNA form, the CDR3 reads TGTGCCAGCAGCCCAGGGTCTTCTAACTATGGCTACACCTTC. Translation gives CASSPGSSNYGYTF.

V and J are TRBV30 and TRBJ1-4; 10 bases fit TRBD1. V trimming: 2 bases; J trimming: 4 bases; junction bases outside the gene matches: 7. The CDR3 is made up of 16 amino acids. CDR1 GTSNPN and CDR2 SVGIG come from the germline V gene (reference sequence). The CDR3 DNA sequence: TGTGCCTGGAGTCCCGGGACAGGGGCCGATAATGAAAAACTGTTTTTT. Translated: CAWSPGTGADNEKLFF.

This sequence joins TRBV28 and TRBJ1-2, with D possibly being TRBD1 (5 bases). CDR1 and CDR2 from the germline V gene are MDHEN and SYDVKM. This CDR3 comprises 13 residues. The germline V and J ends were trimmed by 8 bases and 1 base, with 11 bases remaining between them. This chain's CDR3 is CASVGQGNYGYTF. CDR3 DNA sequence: TGTGCCAGCGTGGGGCAGGGTAACTATGGCTACACCTTC.

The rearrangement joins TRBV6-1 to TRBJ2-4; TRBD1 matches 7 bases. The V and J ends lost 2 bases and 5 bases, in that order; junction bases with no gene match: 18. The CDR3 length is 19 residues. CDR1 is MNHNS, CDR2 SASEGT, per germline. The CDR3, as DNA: TGTGCCAGCAGTGAATCAATTGGGGCAGGGGGTATGTGGCAAAACATTCAGTACTTC. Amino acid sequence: CASSESIGAGGMWQNIQYF.

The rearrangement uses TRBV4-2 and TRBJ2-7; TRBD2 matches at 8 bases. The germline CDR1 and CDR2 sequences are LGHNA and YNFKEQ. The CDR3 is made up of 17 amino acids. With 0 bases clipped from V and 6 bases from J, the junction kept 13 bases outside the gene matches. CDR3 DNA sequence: TGTGCCAGCAGCCAAGATCTTACTGCTAGCGGGCGTTCCGAGCAGTACTTC. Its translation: CASSQDLTASGRSEQYF.

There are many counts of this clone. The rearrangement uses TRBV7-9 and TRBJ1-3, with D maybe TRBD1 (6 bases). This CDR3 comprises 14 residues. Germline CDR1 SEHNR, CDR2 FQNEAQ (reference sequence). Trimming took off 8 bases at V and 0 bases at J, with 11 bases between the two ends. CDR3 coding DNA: TGTGCCAGCCTACGGACAGCCTCTGGAAACACCATATATTTT. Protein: CASLRTASGNTIYF.

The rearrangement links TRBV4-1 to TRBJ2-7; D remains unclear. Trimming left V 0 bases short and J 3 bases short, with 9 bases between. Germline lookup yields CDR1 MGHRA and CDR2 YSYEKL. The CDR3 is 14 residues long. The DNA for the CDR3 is TGCGCCAGCAGCCAAGAATTACAGCTCTACGAGCAGTACTTC. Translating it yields CASSQELQLYEQYF.

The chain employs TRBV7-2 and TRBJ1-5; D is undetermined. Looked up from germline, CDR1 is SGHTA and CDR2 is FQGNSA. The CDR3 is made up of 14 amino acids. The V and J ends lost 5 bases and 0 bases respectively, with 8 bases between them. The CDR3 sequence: CASSVYYSNQPQHF. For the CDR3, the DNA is TGTGCCAGCAGCGTATACTATAGCAATCAGCCCCAGCATTTT.

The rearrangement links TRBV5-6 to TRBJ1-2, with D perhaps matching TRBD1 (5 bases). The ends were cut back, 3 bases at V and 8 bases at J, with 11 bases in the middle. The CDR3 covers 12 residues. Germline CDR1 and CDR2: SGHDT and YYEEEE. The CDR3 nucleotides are TGTGCCAGCAGCTCAGGGTCGAAGGGCTACACCTTC. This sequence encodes CASSSGSKGYTF.

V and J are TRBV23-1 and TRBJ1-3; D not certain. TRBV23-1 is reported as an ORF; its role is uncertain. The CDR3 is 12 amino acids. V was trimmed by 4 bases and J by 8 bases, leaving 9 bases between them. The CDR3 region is CASSPHPDTIYF. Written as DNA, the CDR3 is TGCGCCAGCAGTCCCCATCCGGACACCATATATTTT.

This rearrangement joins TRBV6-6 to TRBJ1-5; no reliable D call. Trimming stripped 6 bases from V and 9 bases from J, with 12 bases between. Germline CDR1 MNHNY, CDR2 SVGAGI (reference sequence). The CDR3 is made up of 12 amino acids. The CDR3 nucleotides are TGTGCCAGCAGCACGGGAGACCTGCCCCAGCATTTT. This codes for CASSTGDLPQHF.

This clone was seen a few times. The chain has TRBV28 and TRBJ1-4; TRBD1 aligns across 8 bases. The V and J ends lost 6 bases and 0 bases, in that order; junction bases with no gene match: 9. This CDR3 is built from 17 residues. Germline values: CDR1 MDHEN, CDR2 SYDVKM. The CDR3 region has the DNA TGTGCCAGCAGCCAGGGGGCGCGAGGTGCAACTAATGAAAAACTGTTTTTT. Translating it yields CASSQGARGATNEKLFF.

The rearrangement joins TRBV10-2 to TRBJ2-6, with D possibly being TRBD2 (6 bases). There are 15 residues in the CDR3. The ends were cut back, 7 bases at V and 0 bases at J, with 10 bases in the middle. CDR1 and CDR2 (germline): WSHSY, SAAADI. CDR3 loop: CASMEGISGANVLTF. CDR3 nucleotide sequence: TGCGCCAGCATGGAGGGAATCTCTGGGGCCAACGTCCTGACTTTC.

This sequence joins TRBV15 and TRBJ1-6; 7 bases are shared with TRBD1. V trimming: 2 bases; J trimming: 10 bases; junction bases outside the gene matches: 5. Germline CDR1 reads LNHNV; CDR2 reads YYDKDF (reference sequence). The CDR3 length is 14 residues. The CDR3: CATSRTTGDSPLHF. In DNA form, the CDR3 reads TGTGCCACCAGCAGAACCACAGGGGACTCACCCCTCCACTTT.

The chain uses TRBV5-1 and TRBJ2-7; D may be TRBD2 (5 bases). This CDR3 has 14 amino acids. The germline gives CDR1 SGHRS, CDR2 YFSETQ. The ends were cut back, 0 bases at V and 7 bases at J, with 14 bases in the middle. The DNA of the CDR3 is TGCGCCAGCAGCTTGGAGGGAGCTAGTCGGGAGCAGTACTTC. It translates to CASSLEGASREQYF.

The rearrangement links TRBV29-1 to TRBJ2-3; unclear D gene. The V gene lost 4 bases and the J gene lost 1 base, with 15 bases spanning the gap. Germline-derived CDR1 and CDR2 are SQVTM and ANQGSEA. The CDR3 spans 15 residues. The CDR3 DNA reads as TGCAGCGTTGCCCGACTGGGTCCGGGCACAGATACGCAGTATTTT. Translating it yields CSVARLGPGTDTQYF.

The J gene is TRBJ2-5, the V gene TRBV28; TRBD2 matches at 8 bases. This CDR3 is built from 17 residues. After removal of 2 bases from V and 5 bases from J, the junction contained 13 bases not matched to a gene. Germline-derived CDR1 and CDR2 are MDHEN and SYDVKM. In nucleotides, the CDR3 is TGTGCCAGCAGTTTACCCCTAAGAGGTAGCGGGACTGAGACCCAGTACTTC. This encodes CASSLPLRGSGTETQYF.

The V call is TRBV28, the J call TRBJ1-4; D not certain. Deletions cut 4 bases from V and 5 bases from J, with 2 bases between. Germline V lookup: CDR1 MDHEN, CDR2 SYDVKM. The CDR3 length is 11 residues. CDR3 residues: CASSWNEKLFF. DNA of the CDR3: TGTGCCAGCAGTTGGAATGAAAAACTGTTTTTT.

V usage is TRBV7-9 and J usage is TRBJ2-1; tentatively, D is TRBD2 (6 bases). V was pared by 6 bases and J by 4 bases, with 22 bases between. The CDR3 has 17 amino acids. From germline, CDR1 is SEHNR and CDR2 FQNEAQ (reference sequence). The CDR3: CASRFWRDQSLYNEQFF. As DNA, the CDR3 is TGTGCCAGCAGATTCTGGCGGGACCAGAGTTTATACAATGAGCAGTTCTTC.

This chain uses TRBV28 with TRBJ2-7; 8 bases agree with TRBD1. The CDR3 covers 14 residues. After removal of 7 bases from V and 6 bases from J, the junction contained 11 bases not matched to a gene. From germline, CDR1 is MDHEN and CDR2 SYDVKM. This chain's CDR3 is CASIDTGRGREQYF. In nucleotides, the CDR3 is TGTGCCAGCATAGATACCGGCAGGGGGCGCGAGCAGTACTTC.

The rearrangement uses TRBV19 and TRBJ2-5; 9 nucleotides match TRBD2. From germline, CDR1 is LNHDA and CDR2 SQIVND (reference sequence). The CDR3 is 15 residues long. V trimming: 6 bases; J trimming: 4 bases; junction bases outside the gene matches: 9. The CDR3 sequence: CASSFSGSRRETQYF. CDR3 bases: TGTGCCAGTAGCTTTAGCGGGAGTCGTCGAGAGACCCAGTACTTC.

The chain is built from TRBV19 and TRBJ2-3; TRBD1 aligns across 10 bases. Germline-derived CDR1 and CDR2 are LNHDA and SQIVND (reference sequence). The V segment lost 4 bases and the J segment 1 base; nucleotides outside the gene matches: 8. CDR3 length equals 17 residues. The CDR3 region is CASSTRQGAGGTDTQYF. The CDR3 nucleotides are TGTGCCAGTAGTACCCGACAGGGGGCGGGAGGCACAGATACGCAGTATTTT.

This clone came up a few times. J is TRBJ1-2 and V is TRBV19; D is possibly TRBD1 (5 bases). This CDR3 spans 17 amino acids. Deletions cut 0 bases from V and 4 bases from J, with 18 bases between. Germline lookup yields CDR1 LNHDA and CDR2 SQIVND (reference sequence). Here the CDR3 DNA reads TGTGCCAGTAGTATAGAGAGGGACCGACGCCACTTCTATGGCTACACCTTC. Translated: CASSIERDRRHFYGYTF.